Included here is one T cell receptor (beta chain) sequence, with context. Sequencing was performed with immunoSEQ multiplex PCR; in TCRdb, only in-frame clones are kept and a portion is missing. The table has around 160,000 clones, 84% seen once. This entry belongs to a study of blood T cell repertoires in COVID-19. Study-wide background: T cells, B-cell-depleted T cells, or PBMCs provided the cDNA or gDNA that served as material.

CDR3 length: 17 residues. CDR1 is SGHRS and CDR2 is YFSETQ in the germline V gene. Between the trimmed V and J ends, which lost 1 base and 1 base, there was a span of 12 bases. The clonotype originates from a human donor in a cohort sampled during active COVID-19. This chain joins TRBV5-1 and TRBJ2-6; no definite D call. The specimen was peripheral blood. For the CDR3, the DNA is TGCGCCAGCAGCTTGAGCTTCGCGAGTTCTGGGGCCAACGTCCTGACTTTC. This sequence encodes CASSLSFASSGANVLTF.